The present T cell receptor beta chain was sequenced within a study of control samples from healthy donors and cancer patients. V was clipped by 7 bases and J by 0 bases; unmatched bases: 6. From germline, CDR1 is LNHDA and CDR2 SQIVND (reference sequence). The CDR3 consists of 15 residues. The assay was immunoSEQ multiplex PCR, and TCRdb's table has in-frame clones only and misses some. Of about 160,000 clones listed, roughly 89% are singletons. The sequence was collected from a man under 40 in good health. This chain connects TRBV19 to TRBJ1-5; 7 nucleotides match TRBD1. The sample was blood. CDR3 nucleotide sequence: TGTGCCAGTATGGGGGGACAGCATAGCAATCAGCCCCAGCATTTT. Protein: CASMGGQHSNQPQHF.